The source of this T cell receptor beta chain is a study of cytomegalovirus exposure and HLA in healthy donors. Overall study results and limits: A later analysis revealed that TCR association rates differed between HLA loci, peaking at DRB1 and bottoming out at HLA-C. Later analysis revealed greater clonal expansion in HLA-associated TCR beta chains than in equally common others. In vitro work confirmed that a few CMV-associated chains recognize CMV antigens.

60 Vbeta and 13 Jbeta primers were used in PCR. Profiling relied on immunoSEQ multiplex PCR, and the TCRdb table lists in-frame clones only, not all of them. Among approximately 240,000 clones listed, roughly 82% were seen once. The length of the CDR3 is 16 residues. Trimming cost V 4 bases and J 3 bases; bases outside gene matches: 11. Germline V lookup: CDR1 MGHRA, CDR2 YSYEKL. For this clone: No antigen is known for it.

The chain uses TRBV4-1 and TRBJ2-7; 8 bases fit TRBD1. The sequence was collected from a woman aged 40 to 55 in good health and CMV-seropositive. The sample taken for sequencing was PBMCs. The CDR3 region has the DNA TGCGCCAGCAGCCTCAATAGAGGACAGGGAGACTACGAGCAGTACTTC. Translated, it gives CASSLNRGQGDYEQYF.